The 32 T cell receptor beta chains given below trace back to one sample, sequenced in a study of blood T cells in healthy people across ages. Next came a second PCR, run for about 7 to 12 cycles, which used a sample-barcoded 5' primer along with a J-beta primer mix. TCRdb called the 5' RACE reads again in MiXCR, with one record for every CDR3 protein. The sample holds fewer than 800,000 distinct CDR3 sequences, more than 20% seen once. The sequenced sample was blood. These TCRs come from a man between 65 and 85 years old in good health.

This rearrangement joins TRBV20-1 to TRBJ2-5; TRBD2 aligns across 13 bases. The end of the DNA is better explained by TRBJ2-1, so the J call may be wrong. The CDR3 runs 14 residues. The germline CDR1 and CDR2 sequences are DFQATT and SNEGSKA (reference sequence). DNA for the CDR3: TGCAGTGTTTTACTAGCGGGAGGGATGGGTGAGCAGTTCTTC. Translated: CSVLLAGGMGEQFF.

This clonotype appeared a few times. This chain links TRBV6-6 with TRBJ2-5; D gene ambiguous. Trimming pared 8 bases from V and 2 bases from J, leaving 12 bases between. Germline V gene lookup returns CDR1 MNHNY and CDR2 SVGAGI (reference sequence). CDR3 size: 13 residues. CDR3 sequence (DNA): TGTGCCAGCGGCCCCTCCATTCAAGAGACCCAGTACTTC. Translated: CASGPSIQETQYF.

V gene TRBV12-3 or TRBV12-4 combines with J gene TRBJ2-5; maybe TRBD2 (5 bases). The length of the CDR3 is 16 residues. V gave up 7 bases and J gave up 2 bases, with 20 bases separating them. The CDR3 DNA follows: TGTGCCAGCACCCCGATTCGCCCGGGGAATCAAGAGACCCAGTACTTC. It is translated as CASTPIRPGNQETQYF.

The chain recombines TRBV12-3 or TRBV12-4 with TRBJ1-2; maybe TRBD1 (5 bases). V was clipped by 5 bases and J by 1 base, with 17 bases between them. The CDR3 has 16 amino acids. Here the CDR3 DNA reads TGTGCCAGCAGTCCCCGGGACGCGCCCCTTAACTATGGCTACACCTTC. Protein product: CASSPRDAPLNYGYTF.

The J gene is TRBJ2-3, the V gene TRBV7-6; D may be TRBD2 (5 bases). The germline CDR1 and CDR2 sequences are SGHVS and FNYEAQ. The CDR3 extends over 18 amino acids. V dropped 1 base and J dropped 2 bases, with 19 bases sitting between them. The CDR3 spells CASSLVGRGSRVTDTQYF. CDR3 nucleotide sequence: TGTGCCAGCAGCTTAGTAGGTCGGGGTTCCCGCGTCACAGATACGCAGTATTTT.

This clonotype was counted only a few times. A read error is possible here, since a much larger clone lies one base away. The CDR3 region is CASSLDRGQEQYF. For the CDR3, the DNA is TGTGCCAGCAGCTTAGACAGGGGGCAAGAGCAGTACTTC. The rearrangement links TRBV7-6 to TRBJ2-5, with 9 bases identical to TRBD1. The CDR3 sequence is 13 residues long. The ends lost 1 base at V and 11 bases at J; junction bases unmatched: 5. CDR1 SGHVS and CDR2 FNYEAQ come from the germline V gene. Looking up the rest from reference TRBV7-6 and TRBJ2-5 gives the full variable domain: GAGVSQSPRYKVTKRGQDVALRCDPISGHVSLYWYRQALGQGPEFLTYFNYEAQQDKSGLPNDRFSAERPEGSISTLTIQRTEQRDSAMYRCASSLDRGQEQYFGPGTRLLVL.

In nucleotides, the CDR3 is TGTGCCAGCAGCTTAGGGACAGACCCCCAAGAGACCCAGTACTTC. Translating it yields CASSLGTDPQETQYF. The chain employs TRBV7-8 and TRBJ2-1; TRBD1 might be the D (6 bases). The closer fit of TRBJ2-5 to the DNA end suggests the J call may be wrong. This CDR3 spans 15 amino acids. Germline V lookup: CDR1 SGHVS, CDR2 FQNEAQ.

This clonotype was counted only a few times. The V call is TRBV6-2 or TRBV6-3, the J call TRBJ2-1; 7 bases are shared with TRBD1. The assigned J gene may be wrong: the sequence end matches TRBJ2-7 better. The CDR3 extends over 15 amino acids. Germline V gene lookup returns CDR1 MNHEY and CDR2 SVGEGT. CDR3 region: CASSYRRGQTYEQYF. CDR3 in DNA: TGTGCCAGCAGTTATCGAAGGGGGCAGACCTACGAGCAGTACTTC.

The chain links TRBV27 to TRBJ1-1, with D tentatively TRBD1 (5 bases). Trimming removed 3 bases from V and 5 bases from J, with 10 bases in between. The CDR3 runs 13 residues. Germline CDR1 and CDR2: MNHEY and SMNVEV (reference sequence). CDR3: CASSFGGETEAFF. In nucleotides, the CDR3 is TGTGCCAGCAGTTTCGGGGGGGAAACTGAAGCTTTCTTT.

V is TRBV6-2 or TRBV6-3 and J is TRBJ1-5, with D unclear. With 5 bases removed from V and 6 bases from J, the gap between germline ends came to 11 bases. The CDR3 is made up of 13 amino acids. The germline gives CDR1 MNHEY, CDR2 SVGEGT. The CDR3 reads CASSPVPVQPQHF. The CDR3 DNA follows: TGTGCCAGCAGTCCCGTCCCGGTTCAGCCCCAGCATTTT.

This clonotype came up a few times. This chain connects TRBV4-3 to TRBJ1-6; D gene uncertain. CDR3 size: 14 residues. Germline assignment: CDR1 LGHNA and CDR2 YSLEER. The V and J ends lost 2 bases and 13 bases respectively, with 15 bases between them. The CDR3 nucleotides read TGCGCCAGCAGCCAATTCCTCCGGGAGACTCCCCTCCACTTT. This gives the protein CASSQFLRETPLHF.

The rearrangement joins TRBV12-3 or TRBV12-4 to TRBJ2-1; a possible D gene is TRBD2 (6 bases). The CDR3 length is 15 residues. Trimming removed 10 bases at V and 0 bases at J, with 16 bases between. CDR3 sequence (DNA): TGTGCCACCGCAGCGGGTCTAAGCTCCTACAATGAGCAGTTCTTC. Translating gives CATAAGLSSYNEQFF.

This clonotype was picked up many times. This chain uses TRBV20-1 with TRBJ2-5, with 8 positions matching TRBD2. Germline CDR1 is DFQATT and CDR2 is SNEGSKA (reference sequence). The CDR3 totals 14 residues. Germline trimming cut 3 bases from V and 4 bases from J; bases unmatched to any gene: 7. The chain's CDR3 is CSASRGSGRETQYF. CDR3 DNA sequence: TGCAGTGCTAGTCGTGGGAGCGGGAGAGAGACCCAGTACTTC.

V gene TRBV12-3 or TRBV12-4 combines with J gene TRBJ1-5; D not resolved. V was cut by 6 bases and J by 6 bases, with 12 bases left in between. This CDR3 region has 13 residues. CDR3 region: CASSLKVSQPQHF. CDR3 DNA: TGTGCCAGCAGCCTGAAAGTCTCTCAGCCCCAGCATTTT.

The V call is TRBV21-1, the J call TRBJ2-5; the table names TRBD2, a call not compared with the DNA. The J call may not be correct, given that the DNA end is closer to TRBJ2-7. TRBV21-1 is a documented pseudogene. The CDR3 is made up of 18 amino acids. The CDR3 sequence: CASSLPTLLAGVAHEQYF. The DNA for the CDR3 is TGTGCCAGCAGCCTACCTACTTTACTAGCGGGAGTGGCCCACGAGCAGTACTTC.

Many counts were recorded for this clonotype. The CDR3 loop is CASSVRTQETQYF. The CDR3, as DNA: TGTGCCAGCAGTGTGAGGACCCAAGAGACCCAGTACTTC. The chain recombines TRBV2 with TRBJ2-5; D gene unclear. The germline CDR1 and CDR2 sequences are SNHLY and FYNNEI. Trimming took 4 bases from V and 1 from J, leaving 7 bases between them. This CDR3 comprises 13 residues.

This clonotype has a count of ten or more. The chain links TRBV4-1 to TRBJ2-1; maybe TRBD1 (5 bases). V lost 0 bases and J lost 5, with 11 bases in between. This CDR3 spans 15 amino acids. From germline, CDR1 is MGHRA and CDR2 YSYEKL. The CDR3 nucleotides are TGCGCCAGCAGCCAAGATGGGGCCACCCACAATGAGCAGTTCTTC. This sequence encodes CASSQDGATHNEQFF.

The CDR3 region has the DNA TGCGCCAGCATGCCAAACAGGGGAACGAACACCGGGGAGCTGTTTTTT. This codes for CASMPNRGTNTGELFF. This sequence joins TRBV5-1 and TRBJ2-2; 7 positions agree with TRBD1. J gave up 0 bases and V 6 bases, and 8 bases lay outside the gene matches. CDR1 is SGHRS and CDR2 is YFSETQ in the germline V gene. CDR3 length: 16 amino acids. Together with reference TRBV5-1 and TRBJ2-2, the CDR3 gives the full variable domain: KAGVTQTPRYLIKTRGQQVTLSCSPISGHRSVSWYQQTPGQGLQFLFEYFSETQRNKGNFPGRFSGRQFSNSRSEMNVSTLELGDSALYLCASMPNRGTNTGELFFGEGSRLTVL.

The V gene is TRBV7-9, the J gene TRBJ2-1, with D possibly matching TRBD1 (6 bases). Trimming removed 7 bases at V and 0 bases at J, with 10 bases between. The germline gives CDR1 SEHNR, CDR2 FQNEAQ (reference sequence). The CDR3 runs 14 residues. The CDR3 spells CASIGDNSYNEQFF. CDR3 DNA sequence: TGTGCCAGCATAGGGGACAACTCCTACAATGAGCAGTTCTTC.

The rearrangement links TRBV10-1 to TRBJ1-1, with D unclear. Trimming removed 2 bases from V and 6 bases from J, with 10 bases in between. The CDR3 loop spans 13 amino acids. Germline lookup yields CDR1 WNHNN and CDR2 SYGVQD (reference sequence). CDR3 in amino acids: CASSENAGAEAFF. CDR3 nucleotide sequence: TGCGCCAGCAGTGAGAATGCCGGAGCTGAAGCTTTCTTT.

This clonotype was seen a handful of times. The V and J genes are TRBV20-1 and TRBJ2-2; 7 nucleotides line up with TRBD1. Germline CDR1 DFQATT, CDR2 SNEGSKA (reference sequence). The CDR3 is 13 amino acids. V was pared by 5 bases and J by 7 bases, with 7 bases of the junction left unmatched. The CDR3 protein is CSARRQGGGELFF. The CDR3 DNA sequence: TGCAGTGCTCGACGACAGGGCGGCGGGGAGCTGTTTTTT.

This clonotype appeared a few times. The rearrangement joins TRBV6-6 to TRBJ2-1, with 9 bases identical to TRBD2. The V segment lost 2 bases and the J segment 4 bases; nucleotides outside the gene matches: 3. The CDR3 loop spans 15 amino acids. The germline V gene encodes CDR1 MNHNY and CDR2 SVGAGI (reference sequence). The CDR3 bases are TGTGCCAGCAGTTACGAAGCGGGAGGATACAATGAGCAGTTCTTC. It yields the protein CASSYEAGGYNEQFF.

CDR3: CASRVAAPYEQYF. Written as DNA, the CDR3 is TGTGCCAGCAGGGTAGCGGCACCCTACGAGCAGTACTTC. The chain employs TRBV6-5 and TRBJ2-7, with a weak D call TRBD2 (6 bases). CDR1 and CDR2 (germline): MNHEY, SVGAGI. Trimming shortened V by 6 bases and J by 2 bases, and 11 bases separated the two germline ends. The CDR3 runs 13 residues.

This clonotype has a handful of counts. The chain uses TRBV5-1 and TRBJ2-5, with D tentatively TRBD2 (5 bases). The germline gives CDR1 SGHRS, CDR2 YFSETQ. CDR3 length: 13 amino acids. Trimming stripped 4 bases from V and 5 bases from J, with 12 bases between. The CDR3, as DNA: TGCGCCAGCAGCATACGGACGGGGGAGACCCAGTACTTC. Amino acids: CASSIRTGETQYF.

There are a few counts of this clonotype. J is TRBJ2-5 and V is TRBV10-1; D gene ambiguous. Germline CDR1 WNHNN, CDR2 SYGVQD (reference sequence). V was pared by 0 bases and J by 6 bases, with 11 bases between. CDR3 length equals 14 residues. In DNA, the CDR3 is TGCGCCAGCAGTGAGTCGGGGTATCCTCAGACCCAGTACTTC. It yields the protein CASSESGYPQTQYF.

The chain employs TRBV27 and TRBJ2-1; possibly TRBD1 or TRBD2 for D (5 bases each). Per the germline V gene, CDR1 is MNHEY and CDR2 is SMNVEV (reference sequence). This CDR3 has 16 residues. Trimming took 3 bases from V and 0 from J, leaving 12 bases between them. The CDR3 sequence is CASSFGAISSYNEQFF. In DNA form, the CDR3 reads TGTGCCAGCAGTTTCGGGGCCATAAGCTCCTACAATGAGCAGTTCTTC.

This chain's CDR3 is CASSSQDSFNEQFF. CDR3 in DNA: TGCGCCAGCAGCTCCCAGGACAGTTTCAATGAGCAGTTCTTC. The rearrangement joins TRBV5-1 to TRBJ2-1; possible D gene TRBD1, 6 bases. CDR3 length: 14 residues. Germline CDR1 reads SGHRS; CDR2 reads YFSETQ. V lost 3 bases and J 6 bases, leaving 13 bases between the germline ends.

A note on this clonotype: This may stem from a read error, because a much larger clone lies one nucleotide away. The chain employs TRBV20-1 and TRBJ2-5; tentative D call: TRBD1 (5 bases). The CDR3 is made up of 13 amino acids. V lost 2 bases, J lost 2 bases, and 9 bases lay in between. Germline V lookup: CDR1 DFQATT, CDR2 SNEGSKA (reference sequence). CDR3 sequence (DNA): TGCAGTGCTAGACATGCAGGGCAAGAGACCCAGTACTTC. Translated: CSARHAGQETQYF.

Note on this clonotype: A much larger clone lies one base from this, so it may be a read error. The chain couples TRBV5-1 to TRBJ2-1, with 9 positions matching TRBD2. The V and J ends lost 3 bases and 5 bases, in that order; junction bases with no gene match: 6. Per the germline V gene, CDR1 is SGHRS and CDR2 is YFSETQ. CDR3 size: 15 residues. CDR3 nucleotide sequence: TGCGCCAGCAGCTCGGGGACTAGCAGAAACAATGAGCAGTTCTTC. As protein: CASSSGTSRNNEQFF.

This clonotype was seen more than once but under ten times. The chain combines TRBV12-3 or TRBV12-4 with TRBJ1-5; D unclear. The V gene lost 6 bases and the J gene lost 3 bases, with 15 bases spanning the gap. The CDR3 totals 15 residues. The CDR3 nucleotides read TGTGCCAGCAGCCCCTCACTCAGCTCCAATCAGCCCCAGCATTTT. Encoded protein: CASSPSLSSNQPQHF.

This clonotype was picked up many times. The V and J genes are TRBV5-1 and TRBJ2-1; TRBD2 aligns across 7 bases. Germline loops: CDR1 SGHRS, CDR2 YFSETQ. The CDR3 has 14 residues. The junction had 6 bases not matched to a gene; V was cut back by 0 bases and J by 9 bases. CDR3 protein: CASSLGSGGTEQFF. The CDR3 DNA reads as TGCGCCAGCAGCTTGGGTTCCGGGGGGACTGAGCAGTTCTTC.

This clonotype has just a few counts. The V and J genes are TRBV11-2 and TRBJ2-2; D ambiguous. In germline, CDR1 is SGHAT, CDR2 FQNNGV. The V end lost 0 bases, the J end lost 4 bases, and 3 bases lay between the germline ends. The CDR3 covers 13 residues. The CDR3 DNA is TGTGCCAGCAGCTTAGAGCCCACCGGGGAGCTGTTTTTT. It is translated as CASSLEPTGELFF.